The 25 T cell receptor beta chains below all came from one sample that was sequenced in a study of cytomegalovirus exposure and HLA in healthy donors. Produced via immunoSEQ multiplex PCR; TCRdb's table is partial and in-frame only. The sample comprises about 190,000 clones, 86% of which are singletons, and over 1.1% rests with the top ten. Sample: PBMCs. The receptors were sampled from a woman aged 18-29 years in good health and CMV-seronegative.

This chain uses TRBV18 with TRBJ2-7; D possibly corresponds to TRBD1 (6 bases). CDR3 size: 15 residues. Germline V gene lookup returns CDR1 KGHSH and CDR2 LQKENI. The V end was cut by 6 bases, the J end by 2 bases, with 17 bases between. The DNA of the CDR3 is TGTGCCAGCTCGCCAATTGCCGGGACAACCTACGAGCAGTACTTC. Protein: CASSPIAGTTYEQYF.

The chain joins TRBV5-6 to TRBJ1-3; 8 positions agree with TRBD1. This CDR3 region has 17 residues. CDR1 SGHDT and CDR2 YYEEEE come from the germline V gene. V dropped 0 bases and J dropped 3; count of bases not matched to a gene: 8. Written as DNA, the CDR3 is TGTGCCAGCAGCTTGGGAAACCTCGGACAGGGTGGAAACACCATATATTTT. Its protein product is CASSLGNLGQGGNTIYF.

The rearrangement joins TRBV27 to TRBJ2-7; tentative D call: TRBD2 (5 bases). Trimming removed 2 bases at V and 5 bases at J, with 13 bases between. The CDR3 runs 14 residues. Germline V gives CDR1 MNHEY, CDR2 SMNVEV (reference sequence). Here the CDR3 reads CASSLRASIHEQYF. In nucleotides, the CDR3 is TGTGCCAGCAGTTTAAGGGCTAGCATCCACGAGCAGTACTTC.

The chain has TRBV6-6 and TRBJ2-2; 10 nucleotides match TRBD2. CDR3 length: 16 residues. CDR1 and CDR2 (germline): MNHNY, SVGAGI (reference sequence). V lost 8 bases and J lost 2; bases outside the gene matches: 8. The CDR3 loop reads CASLTQLAGNTGELFF. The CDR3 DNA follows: TGTGCCAGCCTCACCCAACTAGCGGGAAACACCGGGGAGCTGTTTTTT.

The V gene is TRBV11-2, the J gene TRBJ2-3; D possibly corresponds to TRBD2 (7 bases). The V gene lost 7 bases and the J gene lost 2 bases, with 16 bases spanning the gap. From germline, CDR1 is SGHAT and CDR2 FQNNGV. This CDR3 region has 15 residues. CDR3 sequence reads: CASTVGGGLTDTQYF. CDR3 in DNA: TGTGCCAGCACCGTAGGGGGGGGGCTCACAGATACGCAGTATTTT.

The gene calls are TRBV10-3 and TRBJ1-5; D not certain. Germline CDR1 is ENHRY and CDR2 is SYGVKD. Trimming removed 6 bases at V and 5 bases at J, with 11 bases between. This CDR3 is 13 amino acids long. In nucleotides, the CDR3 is TGTGCCATCAGCGGGTCGGCGGATCAGCCCCAGCATTTT. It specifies CAISGSADQPQHF.

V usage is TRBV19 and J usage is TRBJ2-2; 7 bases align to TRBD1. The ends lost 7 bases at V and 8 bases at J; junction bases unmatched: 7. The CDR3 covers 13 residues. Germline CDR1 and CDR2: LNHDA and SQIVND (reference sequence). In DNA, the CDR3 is TGTGCCAGTAAGACGGCAGGGGGTGGGGAGCTGTTTTTT. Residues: CASKTAGGGELFF.

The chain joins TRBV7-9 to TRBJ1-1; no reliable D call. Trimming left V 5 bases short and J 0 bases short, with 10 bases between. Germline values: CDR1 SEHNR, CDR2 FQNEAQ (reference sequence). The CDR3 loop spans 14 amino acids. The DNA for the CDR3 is TGTGCCAGCAGCCCAAAAACTATGAACACTGAAGCTTTCTTT. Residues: CASSPKTMNTEAFF. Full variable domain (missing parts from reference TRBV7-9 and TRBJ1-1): DTGVSQNPRHKITKRGQNVTFRCDPISEHNRLYWYRQTLGQGPEFLTYFQNEAQLEKSRLLSDRFSAERPKGSFSTLEIQRTEQGDSAMYLCASSPKTMNTEAFFGQGTRLTVV.

The CDR3, as DNA: TGCGCCAGCAGCCCGAAGACAGGGGGCAATCAGCCCCAGCATTTT. Translation gives CASSPKTGGNQPQHF. The chain has TRBV5-1 and TRBJ1-5; TRBD1 aligns across 8 bases. Germline CDR1 SGHRS, CDR2 YFSETQ. The CDR3 extends over 15 amino acids. Trimming at V came to 4 bases and at J to 2 bases, leaving 5 bases not matched to a gene.

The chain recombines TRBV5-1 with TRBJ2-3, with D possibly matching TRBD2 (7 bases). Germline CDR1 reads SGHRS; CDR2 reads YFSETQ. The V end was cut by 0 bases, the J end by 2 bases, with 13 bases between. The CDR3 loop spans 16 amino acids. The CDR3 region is CASSLGAGDYTDTQYF. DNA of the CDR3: TGCGCCAGCAGCTTGGGGGCAGGGGACTACACAGATACGCAGTATTTT.

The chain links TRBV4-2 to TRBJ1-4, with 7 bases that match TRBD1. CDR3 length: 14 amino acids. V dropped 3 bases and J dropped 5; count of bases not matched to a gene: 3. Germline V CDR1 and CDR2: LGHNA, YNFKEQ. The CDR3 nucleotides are TGTGCCAGCAGCCAGGACAGGAAAAATGAAAAACTGTTTTTT. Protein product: CASSQDRKNEKLFF.

The CDR3 sequence: CASSLEAGAGGTGELFF. In DNA, the CDR3 is TGTGCCAGCAGCTTAGAGGCAGGGGCAGGGGGAACCGGGGAGCTGTTTTTT. J is TRBJ2-2 and V is TRBV7-8, with 7 bases that match TRBD1. The CDR3 loop spans 17 amino acids. Losses at the gene ends were 1 base for V and 5 bases for J; bases not matched to a gene: 10. Germline lookup yields CDR1 SGHVS and CDR2 FQNEAQ. Full variable domain (rest looked up from reference TRBV7-8 and TRBJ2-2): GAGVSQSPRYKVAKRGQDVALRCDPISGHVSLFWYQQALGQGPEFLTYFQNEAQLDKSGLPSDRFFAERPEGSVSTLKIQRTQQEDSAVYLCASSLEAGAGGTGELFFGEGSRLTVL.

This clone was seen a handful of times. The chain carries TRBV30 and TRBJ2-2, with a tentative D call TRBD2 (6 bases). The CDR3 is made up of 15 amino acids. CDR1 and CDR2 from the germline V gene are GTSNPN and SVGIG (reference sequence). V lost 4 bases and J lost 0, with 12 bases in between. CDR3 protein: CAWKEGRTNTGELFF. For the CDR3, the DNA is TGTGCCTGGAAGGAGGGGCGAACGAACACCGGGGAGCTGTTTTTT.

Written as DNA, the CDR3 is TGCGCCAGCAGTCAATCGCAGGGTCGCAATCAGCCCCAGCATTTT. Protein product: CASSQSQGRNQPQHF. The gene calls are TRBV23-1 and TRBJ1-5; D is perhaps TRBD1 (5 bases). TRBV23-1 is sorted into the ORF group, with uncertain function. The CDR3 loop spans 15 amino acids. Trimming shortened V by 0 bases and J by 2 bases, and 8 bases separated the two germline ends.

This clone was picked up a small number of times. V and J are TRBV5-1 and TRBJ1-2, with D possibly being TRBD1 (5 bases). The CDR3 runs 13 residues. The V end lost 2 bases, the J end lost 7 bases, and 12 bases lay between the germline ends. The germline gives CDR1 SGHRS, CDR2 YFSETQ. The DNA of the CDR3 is TGCGCCAGCAGCTTTCAGGGTGATGTTGGCTACACCTTC. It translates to CASSFQGDVGYTF.

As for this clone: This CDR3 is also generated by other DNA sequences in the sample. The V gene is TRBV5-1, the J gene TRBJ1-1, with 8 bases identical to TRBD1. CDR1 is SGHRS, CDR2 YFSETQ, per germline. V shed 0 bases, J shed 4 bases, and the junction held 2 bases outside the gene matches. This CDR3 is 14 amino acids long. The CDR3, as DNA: TGCGCCAGCAGCTTGGACAGGGGGGGCACTGAAGCTTTCTTT. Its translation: CASSLDRGGTEAFF.

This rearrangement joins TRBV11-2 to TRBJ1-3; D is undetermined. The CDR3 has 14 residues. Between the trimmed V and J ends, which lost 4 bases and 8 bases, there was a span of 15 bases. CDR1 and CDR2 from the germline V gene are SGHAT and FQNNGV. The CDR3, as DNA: TGTGCCAGCAGCTCCCGAGCGGACGGGGACACCATATATTTT. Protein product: CASSSRADGDTIYF.

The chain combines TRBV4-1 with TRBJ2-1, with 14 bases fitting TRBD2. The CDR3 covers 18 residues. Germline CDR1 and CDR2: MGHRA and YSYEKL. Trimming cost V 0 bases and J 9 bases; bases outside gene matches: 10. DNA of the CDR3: TGCGCCAGCAGCCAAGATCACAGACGACTAGCGGGAGGGAGTGAGCAGTTCTTC. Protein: CASSQDHRRLAGGSEQFF.

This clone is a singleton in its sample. The CDR3 DNA sequence: TGCGCCAGCAGCCAAGCCGAGCTGGGGACAGGGGTCCTTACTAGCACAGATACGCAGTATTTT. It yields the protein CASSQAELGTGVLTSTDTQYF. The chain carries TRBV4-1 and TRBJ2-3; 10 bases agree with TRBD1. The CDR3 contains 21 residues. After removal of 1 base from V and 0 bases from J, the junction contained 16 bases not matched to a gene. The germline V gene has CDR1 MGHRA and CDR2 YSYEKL.

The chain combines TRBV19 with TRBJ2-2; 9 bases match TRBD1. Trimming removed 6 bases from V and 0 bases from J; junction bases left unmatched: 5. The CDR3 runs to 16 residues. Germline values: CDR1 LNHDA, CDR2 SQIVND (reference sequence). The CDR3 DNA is TGTGCCAGTAGGGAAACAGGGGGCGCGAACACCGGGGAGCTGTTTTTT. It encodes CASRETGGANTGELFF. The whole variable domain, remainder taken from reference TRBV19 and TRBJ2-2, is DGGITQSPKYLFRKEGQNVTLSCEQNLNHDAMYWYRQDPGQGLRLIYYSQIVNDFQKGDIAEGYSVSREKKESFPLTVTSAQKNPTAFYLCASRETGGANTGELFFGEGSRLTVL.

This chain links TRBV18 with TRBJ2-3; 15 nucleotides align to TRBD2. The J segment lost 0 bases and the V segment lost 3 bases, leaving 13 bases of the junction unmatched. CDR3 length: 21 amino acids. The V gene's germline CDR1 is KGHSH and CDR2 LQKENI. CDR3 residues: CASSPLPGLAGGFSSTDTQYF. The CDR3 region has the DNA TGTGCCAGCTCACCCTTACCGGGACTAGCGGGGGGCTTTTCCAGCACAGATACGCAGTATTTT.

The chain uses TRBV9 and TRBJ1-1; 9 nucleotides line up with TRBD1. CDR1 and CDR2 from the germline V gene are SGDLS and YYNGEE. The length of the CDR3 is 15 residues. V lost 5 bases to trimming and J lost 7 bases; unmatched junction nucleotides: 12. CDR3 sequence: CASSYPGQGNFEAFF. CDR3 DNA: TGTGCCAGCAGTTACCCGGGACAGGGAAATTTTGAAGCTTTCTTT.

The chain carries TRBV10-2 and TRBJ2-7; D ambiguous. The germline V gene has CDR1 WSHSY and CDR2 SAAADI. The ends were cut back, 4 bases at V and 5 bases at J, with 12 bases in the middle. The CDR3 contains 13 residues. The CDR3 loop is CASSVEWRDEQYF. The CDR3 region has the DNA TGCGCCAGCAGTGTGGAGTGGAGAGACGAGCAGTACTTC.

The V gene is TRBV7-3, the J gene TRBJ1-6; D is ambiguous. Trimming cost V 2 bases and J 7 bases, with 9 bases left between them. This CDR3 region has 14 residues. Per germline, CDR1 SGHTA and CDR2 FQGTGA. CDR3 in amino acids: CASSLLRENSPLHF. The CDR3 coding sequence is TGTGCCAGCAGCTTATTACGAGAGAATTCACCCCTCCACTTT.

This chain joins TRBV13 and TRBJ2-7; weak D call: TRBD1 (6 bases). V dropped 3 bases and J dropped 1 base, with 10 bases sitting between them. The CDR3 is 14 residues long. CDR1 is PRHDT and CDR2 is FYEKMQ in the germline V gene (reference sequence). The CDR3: CASSFTGRSYEQYF. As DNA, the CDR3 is TGTGCCAGCAGCTTTACAGGGCGTTCCTACGAGCAGTACTTC. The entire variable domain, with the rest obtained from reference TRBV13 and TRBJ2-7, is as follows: AAGVIQSPRHLIKEKRETATLKCYPIPRHDTVYWYQQGPGQDPQFLISFYEKMQSDKGSIPDRFSAQQFSDYHSELNMSSLELGDSALYFCASSFTGRSYEQYFGPGTRLTVT.